This is a list of T cell receptor beta chains from one sample in a study of blood T cell repertoires in COVID-19. Generated by immunoSEQ multiplex PCR, the TCRdb table keeps only in-frame clones and is missing some. The data hold around 150,000 clones, with 88% observed a single time. What was sequenced was peripheral blood. These receptors came from a man between 50 and 59 years old with active or convalescent COVID-19. Each CDR3 is given with its conserved first and last residue. A D gene is named only where the DNA matches it firmly. The listing skips clone size in some rows; elsewhere it reads once, few, many or a size class.

d_gene: TRBD2
v_gene: TRBV7-2
j_gene: TRBJ2-7
abundance: -
CDR3nt: TGTGCCAGCAGCTTAGGTTCTAGCGGGGTCTCCTACGAGCAGTACTTC
CDR3aa: CASSLGSSGVSYEQYF

d_gene: TRBD1
v_gene: TRBV24-1
j_gene: TRBJ2-2
abundance: -
CDR3nt: TGTGCCACCAGACAGGGGGCCGGGGAGCTGTTTTTT
CDR3aa: CATRQGAGELFF

d_gene: TRBD1
v_gene: TRBV29-1
j_gene: TRBJ1-2
abundance: once
CDR3nt: TGCAGCGCCCCGGGACAGGGCCCCTATGGCTACACCTTC
CDR3aa: CSAPGQGPYGYTF

d_gene: -
v_gene: TRBV5-1
j_gene: TRBJ2-1
abundance: -
CDR3nt: TGCGCCAGCAGCTTAGGGGCAACGTGGGGCAATGAGCAGTTCTTC
CDR3aa: CASSLGATWGNEQFF

d_gene: TRBD2
v_gene: TRBV18
j_gene: TRBJ2-7
abundance: -
CDR3nt: TGTGCCAGCTCACCAGGACTAGCGGGAATGCACGAGCAGTACTTC
CDR3aa: CASSPGLAGMHEQYF

d_gene: TRBD1
v_gene: TRBV19
j_gene: TRBJ1-1
abundance: -
CDR3nt: TGTGCCAGTAGTACGACAGGGCTCGGCACTGAAGCTTTCTTT
CDR3aa: CASSTTGLGTEAFF

d_gene: -
v_gene: TRBV11-2
j_gene: TRBJ2-1
abundance: -
CDR3nt: TGTGCCAGCAGCTTAGACACCAAGAACCCCGGGACTCAGAAGTTCTTC
CDR3aa: CASSLDTKNPGTQKFF

d_gene: -
v_gene: TRBV9
j_gene: TRBJ2-4
abundance: -
CDR3nt: TGTGCCAGCAGCCTCTCCGGTAGCGGCGCTGGACCGAACATTCAGTACTTC
CDR3aa: CASSLSGSGAGPNIQYF

d_gene: -
v_gene: TRBV5-6
j_gene: TRBJ1-2
abundance: -
CDR3nt: TGTGCCAGCAGCGCTGGACAGAAGATGGGCTATGGCTACACCTTC
CDR3aa: CASSAGQKMGYGYTF

d_gene: TRBD1
v_gene: TRBV29-1
j_gene: TRBJ1-2
abundance: -
CDR3nt: TGCAGCGTTGAAGATACAGGGGGCTATGGCTATGGCTACACCTTC
CDR3aa: CSVEDTGGYGYGYTF

d_gene: -
v_gene: TRBV5-1
j_gene: TRBJ2-3
abundance: -
CDR3nt: TGCGCCAGCAGCCCGGCCGGCGGACTCAGCACAGATACGCAGTATTTT
CDR3aa: CASSPAGGLSTDTQYF

d_gene: TRBD1
v_gene: TRBV2
j_gene: TRBJ2-7
abundance: -
CDR3nt: TGTGCCAGCAGTGTGACAGGGACAAGCTACGAGCAGTACTTC
CDR3aa: CASSVTGTSYEQYF

d_gene: TRBD1
v_gene: TRBV11-2
j_gene: TRBJ2-5
abundance: -
CDR3nt: TGTGCCAGCAGCTTAGCCAGGGGGCCCGGGGAGACCCAGTACTTC
CDR3aa: CASSLARGPGETQYF

d_gene: TRBD2
v_gene: TRBV7-9
j_gene: TRBJ2-1
abundance: -
CDR3nt: TGTGCCAGCAGCACCGTATTCCGAGCGGGAGGCTACAATGAGCAGTTCTTC
CDR3aa: CASSTVFRAGGYNEQFF

d_gene: -
v_gene: TRBV19
j_gene: TRBJ1-3
abundance: few
CDR3nt: TGTGCCAGTAGTAATGACAGAAGGTCAGGAAACACCATATATTTT
CDR3aa: CASSNDRRSGNTIYF

d_gene: -
v_gene: TRBV19
j_gene: TRBJ1-1
abundance: -
CDR3nt: TGTGCCAGTAGGGCCCCCTCACAGGTTATGAACACTGAAGCTTTCTTT
CDR3aa: CASRAPSQVMNTEAFF

d_gene: TRBD2
v_gene: TRBV10-3
j_gene: TRBJ2-3
abundance: -
CDR3nt: TGTGCCATCAGTCTAGCGGGAGGGTTCACAGATACGCAGTATTTT
CDR3aa: CAISLAGGFTDTQYF

d_gene: -
v_gene: TRBV2
j_gene: TRBJ1-1
abundance: few
CDR3nt: TGTGCCAGCAGTGAAGGGGGCCCAAACACTGAAGCTTTCTTT
CDR3aa: CASSEGGPNTEAFF

d_gene: TRBD1
v_gene: TRBV24-1
j_gene: TRBJ1-4
abundance: -
CDR3nt: TGTGCCACCAGTGATAACGACAGGGCCCTGTTTTTT
CDR3aa: CATSDNDRALFF

d_gene: TRBD2
v_gene: TRBV3-1/TRBV3-2
j_gene: TRBJ2-3
abundance: -
CDR3nt: TGTGCCAGCTCGAGTTTTAGCGGGAGGTCGACAGATACGCAGTATTTT
CDR3aa: CASSSFSGRSTDTQYF

d_gene: TRBD1
v_gene: TRBV6-5
j_gene: TRBJ2-7
abundance: -
CDR3nt: TGTGCCAGCAGGGACAGGGGAGCCTACGAGCAGTACTTC
CDR3aa: CASRDRGAYEQYF

d_gene: TRBD1
v_gene: TRBV6-2/TRBV6-3
j_gene: TRBJ2-2
abundance: -
CDR3nt: TGTGCCAGCAGCCTAACAGGGGTCCCCGGGGAGCTGTTTTTT
CDR3aa: CASSLTGVPGELFF

d_gene: -
v_gene: TRBV28
j_gene: TRBJ2-2
abundance: -
CDR3nt: TGTGCCAGCAGTTTACAGGGGAACACCGGGGAGCTGTTTTTT
CDR3aa: CASSLQGNTGELFF

d_gene: -
v_gene: TRBV7-6
j_gene: TRBJ1-6
abundance: -
CDR3nt: TGTGCCAGCAGCTTAGGGACAACGAGGAATTCACCCCTCCACTTT
CDR3aa: CASSLGTTRNSPLHF

d_gene: -
v_gene: TRBV3-1/TRBV3-2
j_gene: TRBJ1-1
abundance: -
CDR3nt: TGTGCCAGCAGCCAACCAGGCAGGAACACTGAAGCTTTCTTT
CDR3aa: CASSQPGRNTEAFF

d_gene: -
v_gene: TRBV19
j_gene: TRBJ2-2
abundance: -
CDR3nt: TGTGCCAGCTGGTCATACCGGGGTGGGACCGGGGAGCTGTTTTTT
CDR3aa: CASWSYRGGTGELFF

d_gene: TRBD1
v_gene: TRBV29-1
j_gene: TRBJ1-4
abundance: few
CDR3nt: TGCAGCGTCGAGGGGGGACAGGGGGACGAAAAACTGTTTTTT
CDR3aa: CSVEGGQGDEKLFF

d_gene: TRBD1
v_gene: TRBV3-1/TRBV3-2
j_gene: TRBJ2-1
abundance: -
CDR3nt: TGTGCCAGCAGTCCGATGACAGGGGGTGTTCGGAATGAGCAGTTCTTC
CDR3aa: CASSPMTGGVRNEQFF

d_gene: -
v_gene: TRBV10-3
j_gene: TRBJ2-4
abundance: -
CDR3nt: TGTGCCATCAGTGACAGGGGTGGCATTCAGTACTTC
CDR3aa: CAISDRGGIQYF

d_gene: TRBD1
v_gene: TRBV24-1
j_gene: TRBJ2-4
abundance: -
CDR3nt: TGTGCCACCAGCTCAGGGGGTACATGGGCCAAAAACATTCAGTACTTC
CDR3aa: CATSSGGTWAKNIQYF

d_gene: -
v_gene: TRBV18
j_gene: TRBJ2-3
abundance: -
CDR3nt: TGTGCCAGCTCGCCCGGGAGCTCCACAGATACGCAGTATTTT
CDR3aa: CASSPGSSTDTQYF

d_gene: TRBD1
v_gene: TRBV19
j_gene: TRBJ1-6
abundance: once
CDR3nt: TGTGCCAGTACCGCGGGACAGGGCGGTTCACCCCTCCACTTT
CDR3aa: CASTAGQGGSPLHF

d_gene: TRBD1
v_gene: TRBV5-1
j_gene: TRBJ2-7
abundance: -
CDR3nt: TGCGCCAGCAGCTACACATCGACAGGGGGGGAGCAGTACTTC
CDR3aa: CASSYTSTGGEQYF

d_gene: -
v_gene: TRBV3-1/TRBV3-2
j_gene: TRBJ1-2
abundance: -
CDR3nt: TGTGCCAGCAGCCCGTCCCCCGGGGTAGAAATTAACTATGGCTACACCTTC
CDR3aa: CASSPSPGVEINYGYTF

d_gene: -
v_gene: TRBV6-5
j_gene: TRBJ1-1
abundance: -
CDR3nt: TGTGCCAGTAATTTATCGGGCACTGAAGCTTTCTTT
CDR3aa: CASNLSGTEAFF

d_gene: TRBD2
v_gene: TRBV7-9
j_gene: TRBJ2-7
abundance: once
CDR3nt: TGTGCCAGCAGCATCCTGAGTAGCGGGAGCTCCTACGAGCAGTACTTC
CDR3aa: CASSILSSGSSYEQYF

d_gene: -
v_gene: TRBV18
j_gene: TRBJ2-1
abundance: -
CDR3nt: TGTGCCAGCTCACCTTCTTCGGTTGGTGAGCAGTTCTTC
CDR3aa: CASSPSSVGEQFF

d_gene: -
v_gene: TRBV4-3
j_gene: TRBJ2-7
abundance: -
CDR3nt: TGCGCCAGCAGCCGGAACAGGGAAGAGCAGTACTTC
CDR3aa: CASSRNREEQYF

d_gene: -
v_gene: TRBV4-1
j_gene: TRBJ2-5
abundance: -
CDR3nt: TGCGCCAGCAGCCAAGGACAGGGACTAGAGACCCAGTACTTC
CDR3aa: CASSQGQGLETQYF

d_gene: TRBD1
v_gene: TRBV6-4
j_gene: TRBJ2-2
abundance: -
CDR3nt: TGTGCCAGCAGTGAAGGCAGGGGGCCCACCGGGGAGCTGTTTTTT
CDR3aa: CASSEGRGPTGELFF

d_gene: -
v_gene: TRBV28
j_gene: TRBJ1-2
abundance: -
CDR3nt: TGTGCCAGCACCGACATTGGGGCAGGGGATAACTATGGCTACACCTTC
CDR3aa: CASTDIGAGDNYGYTF

d_gene: -
v_gene: TRBV6-1
j_gene: TRBJ2-1
abundance: -
CDR3nt: TGTGCCAGCAGTGAAGGCGGCAATTCCGTTCCGTTCTTC
CDR3aa: CASSEGGNSVPFF

d_gene: TRBD1
v_gene: TRBV6-5
j_gene: TRBJ2-5
abundance: -
CDR3nt: TGTGCCAGCAATCCGACAGGGCTAAACAGGGAGACCCAGTACTTC
CDR3aa: CASNPTGLNRETQYF

d_gene: TRBD1
v_gene: TRBV29-1
j_gene: TRBJ2-5
abundance: -
CDR3nt: TGCAGCGTGGACACCCGGGACAGGGCGTACCAAGAGACCCAGTACTTC
CDR3aa: CSVDTRDRAYQETQYF

d_gene: TRBD1
v_gene: TRBV11-2
j_gene: TRBJ2-7
abundance: -
CDR3nt: TGTGCCAGCAGCTTAGAAGGGGCGGGACAGGGGGCGTCGCAGTACTTC
CDR3aa: CASSLEGAGQGASQYF

d_gene: TRBD1
v_gene: TRBV27
j_gene: TRBJ1-2
abundance: -
CDR3nt: TGTGCCAGCAGTTTCCAGGGACAGGGGGCTTCCTATGGCTACACCTTC
CDR3aa: CASSFQGQGASYGYTF

d_gene: TRBD2
v_gene: TRBV27
j_gene: TRBJ2-7
abundance: -
CDR3nt: TGTGCCAGCAGTTTATACGGACTAGCGGGAACCTACGAGCAGTACTTC
CDR3aa: CASSLYGLAGTYEQYF